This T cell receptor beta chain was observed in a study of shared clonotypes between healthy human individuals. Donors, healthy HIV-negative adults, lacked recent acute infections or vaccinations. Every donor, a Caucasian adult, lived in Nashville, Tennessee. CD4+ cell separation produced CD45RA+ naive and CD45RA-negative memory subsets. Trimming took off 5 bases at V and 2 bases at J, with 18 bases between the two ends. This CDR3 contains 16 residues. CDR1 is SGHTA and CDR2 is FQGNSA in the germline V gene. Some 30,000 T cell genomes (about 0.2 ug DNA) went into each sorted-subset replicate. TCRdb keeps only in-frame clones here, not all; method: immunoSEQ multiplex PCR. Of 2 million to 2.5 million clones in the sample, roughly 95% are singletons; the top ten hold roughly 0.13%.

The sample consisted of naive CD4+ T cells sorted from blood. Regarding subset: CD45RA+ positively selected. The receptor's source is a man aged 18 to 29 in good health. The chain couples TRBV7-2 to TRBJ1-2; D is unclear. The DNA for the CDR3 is TGTGCCAGCAGCCCCCCAGCGCCCCGACGGAACTATGGCTACACCTTC. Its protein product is CASSPPAPRRNYGYTF.